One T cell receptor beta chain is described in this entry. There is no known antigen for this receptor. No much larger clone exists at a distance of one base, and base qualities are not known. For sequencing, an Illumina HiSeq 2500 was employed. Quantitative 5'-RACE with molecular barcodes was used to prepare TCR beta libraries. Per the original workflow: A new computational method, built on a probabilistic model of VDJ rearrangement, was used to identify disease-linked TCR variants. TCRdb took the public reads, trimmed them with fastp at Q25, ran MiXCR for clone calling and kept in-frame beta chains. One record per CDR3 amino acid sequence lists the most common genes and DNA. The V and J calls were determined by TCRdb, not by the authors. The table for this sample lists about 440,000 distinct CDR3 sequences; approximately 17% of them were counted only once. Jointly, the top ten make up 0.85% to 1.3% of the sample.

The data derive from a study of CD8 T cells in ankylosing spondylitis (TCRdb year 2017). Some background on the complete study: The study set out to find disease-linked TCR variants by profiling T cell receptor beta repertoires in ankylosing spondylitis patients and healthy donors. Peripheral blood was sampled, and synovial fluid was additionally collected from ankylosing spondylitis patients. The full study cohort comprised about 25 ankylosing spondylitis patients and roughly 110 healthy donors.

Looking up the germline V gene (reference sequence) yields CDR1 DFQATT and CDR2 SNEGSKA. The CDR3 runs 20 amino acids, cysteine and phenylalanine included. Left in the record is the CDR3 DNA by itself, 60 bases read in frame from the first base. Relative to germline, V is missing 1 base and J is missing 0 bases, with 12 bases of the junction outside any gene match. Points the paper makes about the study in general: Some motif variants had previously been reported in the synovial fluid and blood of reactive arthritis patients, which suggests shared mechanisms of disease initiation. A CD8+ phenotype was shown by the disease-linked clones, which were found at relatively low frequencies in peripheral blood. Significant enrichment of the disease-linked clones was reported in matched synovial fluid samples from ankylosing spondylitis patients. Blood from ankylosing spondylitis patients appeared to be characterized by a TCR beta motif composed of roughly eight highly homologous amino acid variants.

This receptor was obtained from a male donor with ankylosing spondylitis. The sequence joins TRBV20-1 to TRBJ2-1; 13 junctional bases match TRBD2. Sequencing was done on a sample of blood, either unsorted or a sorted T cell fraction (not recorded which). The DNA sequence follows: TGCAGTGCTAGAGGTCGGACTAGCGGGAGTCGTATAAGCTCCTACAATGAGCAGTTCTTC. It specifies CSARGRTSGSRISSYNEQFF.